This T cell receptor (beta chain) was documented in a study of identical twins. Study results and limitations: Within twin pairs, the out-of-frame alpha sequences they shared showed excess low generation probability. Memory repertoires showed no such pattern, whereas abundant cord blood beta clonotypes carried fewer insertions.

The ends were cut back, 2 bases at V and 6 bases at J, with 9 bases in the middle. The V gene's germline CDR1 is SGHRS and CDR2 YFSETQ. The CDR3 is made up of 13 amino acids. MiXCR, run by TCRdb on the 5' RACE reads, gives a single entry per CDR3 protein. In the table there are 600,000 to 700,000 distinct CDR3 sequences, over 20% of which are singletons. Turning to this clonotype: The antigen is undetermined.

This sample was also put to use in a study of T cells expressing NK-cell markers. This second study says: In a handful of donors, dominant CD3+CD56+NKG2C+ clones formed about 1.0-8% of CD8+ cells. Also leading the CD3+CD56-NKG2C+ fraction in a handful of donors were these clonotypes.

The rearrangement uses TRBV5-1 and TRBJ2-1, with D unclear. This TCR derives from a young woman in good health. The sequenced material came from PBMCs. The CDR3 region has the DNA TGCGCCAGCAGCTTAGGGAACTTCAATGAGCAGTTCTTC. This encodes CASSLGNFNEQFF.